This entry is about one T cell receptor (beta chain). The antigen remains undetermined. Sequenced with the Oncomine TCR Beta short-read assay was DNA taken from cultured CD4+ T cells. TCRdb reprocessed the PCR reads with MiXCR, giving one entry per CDR3 protein. The table lists more than 9,000 distinct CDR3 sequences, approximately 40% of them singletons. The CDR3 consists of 14 residues. The V and J ends lost 2 bases and 4 bases respectively, with 9 bases between them. Germline V CDR1 and CDR2: SGHTA, FQGNSA. The data derive from a study of vaccination and CD4 T cells after COVID-19. Broader study findings: Analysis of convalescent patients found that 304 of 307 vaccine-specific clones were spike mono-reactive.

Treatment indicated: roughly 11-day PBMC culture with coronavirus spike peptide pools or control peptides (ViraFEST assay). The material sequenced was CD4+ T cells from blood, cultured in vitro, taken after SARS-CoV-2 vaccination. The chain recombines TRBV7-2 with TRBJ1-5; perhaps TRBD1 as D (5 bases). The receptor comes from a human donor who had recovered from COVID-19. The CDR3 sequence: CASSLNWGNQPQHF. The DNA of the CDR3 is TGTGCCAGCAGCTTAAATTGGGGGAATCAGCCCCAGCATTTT. The complete variable domain, with remaining parts taken from reference TRBV7-2 and TRBJ1-5, reads GAGVSQSPSNKVTEKGKDVELRCDPISGHTALYWYRQSLGQGLEFLIYFQGNSAPDKSGLPSDRFSAERTGGSVSTLTIQRTQQEDSAVYLCASSLNWGNQPQHFGDGTRLSIL.